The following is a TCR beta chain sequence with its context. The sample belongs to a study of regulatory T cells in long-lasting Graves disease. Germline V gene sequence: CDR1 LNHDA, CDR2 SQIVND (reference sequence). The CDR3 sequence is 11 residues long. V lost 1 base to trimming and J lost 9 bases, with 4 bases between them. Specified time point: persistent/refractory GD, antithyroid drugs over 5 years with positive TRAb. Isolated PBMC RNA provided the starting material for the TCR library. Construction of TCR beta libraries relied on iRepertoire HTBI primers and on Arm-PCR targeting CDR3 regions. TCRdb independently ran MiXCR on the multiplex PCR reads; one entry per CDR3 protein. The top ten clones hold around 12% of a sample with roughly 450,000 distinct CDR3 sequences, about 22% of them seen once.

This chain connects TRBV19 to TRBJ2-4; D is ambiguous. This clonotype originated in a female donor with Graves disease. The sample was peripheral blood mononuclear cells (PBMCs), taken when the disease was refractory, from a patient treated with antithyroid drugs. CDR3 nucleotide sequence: TGTGCCAGTAGTATAGCCGGCATTCAGTACTTC. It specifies CASSIAGIQYF.